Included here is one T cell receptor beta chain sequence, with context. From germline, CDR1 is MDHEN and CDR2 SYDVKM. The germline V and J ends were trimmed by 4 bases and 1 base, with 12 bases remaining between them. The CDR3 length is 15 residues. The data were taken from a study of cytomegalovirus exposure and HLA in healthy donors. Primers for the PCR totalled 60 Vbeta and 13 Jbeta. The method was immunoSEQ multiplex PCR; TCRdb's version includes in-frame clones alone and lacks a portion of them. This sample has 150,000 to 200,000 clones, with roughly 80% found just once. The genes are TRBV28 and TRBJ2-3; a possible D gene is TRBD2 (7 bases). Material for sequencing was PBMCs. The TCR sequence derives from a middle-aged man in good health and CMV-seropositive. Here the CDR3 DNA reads TGTGCCAGCAGTTGGGGGGGGGCCCGCACAGATACGCAGTATTTT. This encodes CASSWGGARTDTQYF.